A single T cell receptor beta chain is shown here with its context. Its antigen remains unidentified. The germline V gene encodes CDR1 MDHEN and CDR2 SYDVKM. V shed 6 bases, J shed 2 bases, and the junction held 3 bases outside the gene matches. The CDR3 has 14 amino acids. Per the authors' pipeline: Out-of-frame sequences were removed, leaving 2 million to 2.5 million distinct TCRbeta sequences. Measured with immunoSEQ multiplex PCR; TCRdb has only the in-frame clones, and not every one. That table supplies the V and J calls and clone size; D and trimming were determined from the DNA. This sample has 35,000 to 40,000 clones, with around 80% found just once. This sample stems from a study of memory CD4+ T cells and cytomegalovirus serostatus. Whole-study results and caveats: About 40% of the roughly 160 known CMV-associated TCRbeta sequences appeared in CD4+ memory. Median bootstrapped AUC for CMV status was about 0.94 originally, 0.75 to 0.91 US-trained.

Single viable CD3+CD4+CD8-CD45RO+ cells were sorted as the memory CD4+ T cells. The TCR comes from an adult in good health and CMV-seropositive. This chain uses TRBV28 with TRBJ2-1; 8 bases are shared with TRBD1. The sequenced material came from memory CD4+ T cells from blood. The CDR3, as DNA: TGTGCCAGCAGCCCAGGGGGCGCCTACAATGAGCAGTTCTTC. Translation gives CASSPGGAYNEQFF.